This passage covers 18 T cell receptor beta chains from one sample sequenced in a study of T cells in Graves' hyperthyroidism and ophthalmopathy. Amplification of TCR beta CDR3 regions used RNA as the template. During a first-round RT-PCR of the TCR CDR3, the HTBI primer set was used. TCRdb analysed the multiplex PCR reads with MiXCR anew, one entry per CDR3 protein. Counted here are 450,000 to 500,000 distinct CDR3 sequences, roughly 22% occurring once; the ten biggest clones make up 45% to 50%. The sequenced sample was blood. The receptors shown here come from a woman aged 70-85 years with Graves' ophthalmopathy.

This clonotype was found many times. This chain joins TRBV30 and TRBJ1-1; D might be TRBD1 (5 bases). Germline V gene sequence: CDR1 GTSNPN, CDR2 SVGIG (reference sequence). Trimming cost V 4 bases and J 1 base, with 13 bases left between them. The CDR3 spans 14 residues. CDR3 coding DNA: TGTGCCTGGATAAAGGGGAATTCGAACACTGAAGCTTTCTTT. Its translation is CAWIKGNSNTEAFF.

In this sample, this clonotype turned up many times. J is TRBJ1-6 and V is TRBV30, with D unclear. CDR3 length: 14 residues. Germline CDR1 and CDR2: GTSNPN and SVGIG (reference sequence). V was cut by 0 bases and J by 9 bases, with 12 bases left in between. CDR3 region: CAWSVGISGSPLHF. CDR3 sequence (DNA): TGTGCCTGGAGTGTCGGGATAAGTGGTTCACCCCTCCACTTT.

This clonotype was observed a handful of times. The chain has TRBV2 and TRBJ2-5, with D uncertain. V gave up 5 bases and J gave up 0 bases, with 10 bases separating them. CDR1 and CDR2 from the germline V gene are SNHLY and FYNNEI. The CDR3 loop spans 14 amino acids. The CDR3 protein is CASSQRMYQETQYF. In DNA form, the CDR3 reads TGTGCCAGCAGTCAGCGAATGTACCAAGAGACCCAGTACTTC.

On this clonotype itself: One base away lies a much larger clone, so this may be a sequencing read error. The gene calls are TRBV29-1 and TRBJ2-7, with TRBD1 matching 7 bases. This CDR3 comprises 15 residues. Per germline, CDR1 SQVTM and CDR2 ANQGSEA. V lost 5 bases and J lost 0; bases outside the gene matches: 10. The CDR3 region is CSVTDPGGSSYEQYF. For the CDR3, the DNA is TGCAGCGTTACTGATCCAGGGGGTAGCTCCTACGAGCAGTACTTC.

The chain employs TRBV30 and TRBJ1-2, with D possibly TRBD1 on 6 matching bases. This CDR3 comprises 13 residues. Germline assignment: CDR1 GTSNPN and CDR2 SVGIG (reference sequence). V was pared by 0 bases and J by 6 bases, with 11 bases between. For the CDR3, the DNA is TGTGCCTGGAGTGTAGCCAGGGGTGATGGCTACACCTTC. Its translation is CAWSVARGDGYTF.

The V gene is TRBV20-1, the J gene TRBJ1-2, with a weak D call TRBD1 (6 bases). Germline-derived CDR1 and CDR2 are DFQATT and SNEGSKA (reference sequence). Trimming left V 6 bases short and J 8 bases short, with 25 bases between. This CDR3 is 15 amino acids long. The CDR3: CSAINRDILEGGYTF. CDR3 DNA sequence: TGCAGTGCCATCAACCGGGACATCCTCGAAGGGGGCTACACCTTC.

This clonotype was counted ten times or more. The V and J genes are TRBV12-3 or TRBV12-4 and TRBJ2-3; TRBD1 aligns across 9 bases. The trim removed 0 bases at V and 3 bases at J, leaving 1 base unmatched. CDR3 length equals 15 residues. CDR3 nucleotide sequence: TGTGCCAGCAGTTTAGCCGGACAGGGGACAGATACGCAGTATTTT. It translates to CASSLAGQGTDTQYF.

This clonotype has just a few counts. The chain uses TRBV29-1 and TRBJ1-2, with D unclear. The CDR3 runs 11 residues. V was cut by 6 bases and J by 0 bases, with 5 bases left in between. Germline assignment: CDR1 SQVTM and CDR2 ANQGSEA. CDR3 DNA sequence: TGCAGCGTCCAACCTAACTATGGCTACACCTTC. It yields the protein CSVQPNYGYTF.

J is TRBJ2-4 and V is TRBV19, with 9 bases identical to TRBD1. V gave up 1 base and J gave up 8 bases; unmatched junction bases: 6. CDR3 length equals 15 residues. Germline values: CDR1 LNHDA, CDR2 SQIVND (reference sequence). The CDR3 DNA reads TGTGCCAGTAGTATAGGAGGACAGGGGATGTACATTCAGTACTTC. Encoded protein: CASSIGGQGMYIQYF. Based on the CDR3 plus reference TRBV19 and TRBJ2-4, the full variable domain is DGGITQSPKYLFRKEGQNVTLSCEQNLNHDAMYWYRQDPGQGLRLIYYSQIVNDFQKGDIAEGYSVSREKKESFPLTVTSAQKNPTAFYLCASSIGGQGMYIQYFGAGTRLSVL.

In DNA, the CDR3 is TGTGCCAGCGGAAACAGGGGGACTAATGAAAAACTGTTTTTT. The encoded protein is CASGNRGTNEKLFF. The V and J genes are TRBV6-1 and TRBJ1-4; 8 bases line up with TRBD1. The CDR3 runs to 14 residues. V lost 8 bases and J lost 2; bases outside the gene matches: 4. Germline CDR1 and CDR2: MNHNS and SASEGT.

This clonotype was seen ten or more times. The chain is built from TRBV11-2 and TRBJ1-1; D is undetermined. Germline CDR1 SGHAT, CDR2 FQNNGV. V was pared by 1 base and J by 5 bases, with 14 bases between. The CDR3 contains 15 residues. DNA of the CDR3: TGTGCCAGCAGCTTAGTGAGAGGCATAAGGACTGAAGCTTTCTTT. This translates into CASSLVRGIRTEAFF.

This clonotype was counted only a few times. The CDR3 DNA reads as TGTGCCACCAGCAACACGGGGTTTAGTAATTCACCCCTCCACTTT. It yields the protein CATSNTGFSNSPLHF. The gene calls are TRBV15 and TRBJ1-6; no reliable D call. V was clipped by 4 bases and J by 6 bases, with 13 bases between them. Germline CDR1 and CDR2: LNHNV and YYDKDF (reference sequence). This CDR3 is 15 amino acids long.

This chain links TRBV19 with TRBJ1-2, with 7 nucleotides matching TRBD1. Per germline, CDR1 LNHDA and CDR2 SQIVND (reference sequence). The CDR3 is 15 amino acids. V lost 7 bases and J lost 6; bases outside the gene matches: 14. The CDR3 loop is CASMPGRGQGNGYTF. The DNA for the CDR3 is TGTGCCAGTATGCCCGGGAGGGGGCAGGGAAATGGCTACACCTTC.

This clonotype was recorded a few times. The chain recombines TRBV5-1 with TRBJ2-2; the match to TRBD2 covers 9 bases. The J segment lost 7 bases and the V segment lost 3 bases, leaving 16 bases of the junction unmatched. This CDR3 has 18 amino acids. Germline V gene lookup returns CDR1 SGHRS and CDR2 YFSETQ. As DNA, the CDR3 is TGCGCCAGCAGCTCGGGATTAGCGGGAGTCGGTGCCCACGGGGAGCTGTTTTTT. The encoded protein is CASSSGLAGVGAHGELFF.

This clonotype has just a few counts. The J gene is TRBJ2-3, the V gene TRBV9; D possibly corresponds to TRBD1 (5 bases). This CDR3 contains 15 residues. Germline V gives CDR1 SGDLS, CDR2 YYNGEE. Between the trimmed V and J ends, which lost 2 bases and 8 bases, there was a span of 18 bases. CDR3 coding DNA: TGTGCCAGCAGCGTGGCCCCAGGAAGCCAGGGTACGCAGTATTTT. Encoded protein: CASSVAPGSQGTQYF.

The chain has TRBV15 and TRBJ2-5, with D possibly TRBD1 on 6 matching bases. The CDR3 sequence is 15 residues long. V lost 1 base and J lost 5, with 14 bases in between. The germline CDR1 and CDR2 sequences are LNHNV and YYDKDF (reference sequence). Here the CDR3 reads CATSRVGQAWETQYF. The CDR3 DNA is TGTGCCACCAGCAGAGTGGGACAAGCTTGGGAGACCCAGTACTTC.

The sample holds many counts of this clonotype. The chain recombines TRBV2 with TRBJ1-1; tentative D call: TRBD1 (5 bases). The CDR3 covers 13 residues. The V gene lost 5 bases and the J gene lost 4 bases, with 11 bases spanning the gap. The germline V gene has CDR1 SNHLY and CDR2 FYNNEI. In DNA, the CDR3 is TGTGCCAGCAGTTCTAGGGGTATCACTGAAGCTTTCTTT. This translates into CASSSRGITEAFF.

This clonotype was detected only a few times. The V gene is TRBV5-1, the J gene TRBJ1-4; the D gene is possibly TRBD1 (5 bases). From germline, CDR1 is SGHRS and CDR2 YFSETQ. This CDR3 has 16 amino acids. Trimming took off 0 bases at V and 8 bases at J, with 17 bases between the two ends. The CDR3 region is CASSLVRWGKNEKLFF. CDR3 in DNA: TGCGCCAGCAGCTTGGTTCGATGGGGGAAAAACGAAAAACTGTTTTTT.